This paragraph covers one T cell receptor (beta chain) sequence. Its antigen is as yet unknown. With 60 Vbeta and 13 Jbeta primers, the PCR was carried out. The data were produced by immunoSEQ multiplex PCR, yet TCRdb's version contains in-frame clones alone and is incomplete. The table records about 120,000 clones, roughly 78% of them present only once. This entry comes from a study of cytomegalovirus exposure and HLA in healthy donors. In nominal health when sampled, donors likely had unrecorded immune exposures nonetheless. The study, taken as a whole, reports: The likely explanation for a cluster of highly shared sequence variants was sequencing artifact. CMV antigen specificity of a few CMV-associated chains was confirmed in vitro.

This receptor was taken from a woman in her 30s in good health and CMV-seropositive. The sequencing input was PBMCs.

The CDR3 DNA sequence: TGTGCCAGCAGCTTAGGGCCAGCCAGCCTGCGGGGGGCTCAAGAGACCCAGTACTTC. This sequence encodes CASSLGPASLRGAQETQYF. V gene TRBV7-6 combines with J gene TRBJ2-5; TRBD2 matches at 8 bases. The CDR3 has 19 residues. CDR1 is SGHVS, CDR2 FNYEAQ, per germline. The junction had 15 bases not matched to a gene; V was cut back by 1 base and J by 2 bases.